The T cell receptor beta chain described here comes from a study of blood T cell repertoires in COVID-19. Between the trimmed V and J ends, which lost 4 bases and 4 bases, there was a span of 13 bases. CDR1 is SNHLY, CDR2 FYNNEI, per germline. This CDR3 contains 14 residues. Per the authors' pipeline: Nucleated cell number was recorded as an estimate derived from reference gene primer amplification. The repertoire was sequenced with immunoSEQ multiplex PCR; TCRdb's copy has only in-frame clones and lacks some. V and J calls plus clone size are reproduced from that table; the DNA served to infer D and trimming. The sample lists around 250,000 clones; about four fifths were seen once.

This receptor was taken from a man between 25 and 39 years old who had recovered from COVID-19. Sequencing was carried out using peripheral blood. The genes are TRBV2 and TRBJ1-1; unclear D gene. In DNA form, the CDR3 reads TGTGCCAGCAGTGCAGGACTTGCGGGCACTGAAGCTTTCTTT. Translating it yields CASSAGLAGTEAFF.